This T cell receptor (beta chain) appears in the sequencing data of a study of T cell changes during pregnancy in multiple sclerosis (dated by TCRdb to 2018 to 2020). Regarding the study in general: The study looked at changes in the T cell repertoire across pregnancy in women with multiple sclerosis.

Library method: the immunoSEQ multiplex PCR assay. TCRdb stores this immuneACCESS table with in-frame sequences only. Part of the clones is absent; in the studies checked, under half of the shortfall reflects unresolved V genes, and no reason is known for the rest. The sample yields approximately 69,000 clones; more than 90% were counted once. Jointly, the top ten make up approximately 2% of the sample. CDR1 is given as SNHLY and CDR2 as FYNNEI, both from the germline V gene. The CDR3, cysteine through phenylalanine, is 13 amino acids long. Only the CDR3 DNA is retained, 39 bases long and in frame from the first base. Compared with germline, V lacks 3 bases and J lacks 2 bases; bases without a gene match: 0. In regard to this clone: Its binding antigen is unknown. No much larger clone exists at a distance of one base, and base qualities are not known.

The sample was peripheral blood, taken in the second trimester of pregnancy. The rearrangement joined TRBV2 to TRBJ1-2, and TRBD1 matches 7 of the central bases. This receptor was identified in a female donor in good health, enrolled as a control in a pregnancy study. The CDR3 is CASSEDRNYGYTF. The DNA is TGTGCCAGCAGTGAGGACAGGAACTATGGCTACACCTTC.